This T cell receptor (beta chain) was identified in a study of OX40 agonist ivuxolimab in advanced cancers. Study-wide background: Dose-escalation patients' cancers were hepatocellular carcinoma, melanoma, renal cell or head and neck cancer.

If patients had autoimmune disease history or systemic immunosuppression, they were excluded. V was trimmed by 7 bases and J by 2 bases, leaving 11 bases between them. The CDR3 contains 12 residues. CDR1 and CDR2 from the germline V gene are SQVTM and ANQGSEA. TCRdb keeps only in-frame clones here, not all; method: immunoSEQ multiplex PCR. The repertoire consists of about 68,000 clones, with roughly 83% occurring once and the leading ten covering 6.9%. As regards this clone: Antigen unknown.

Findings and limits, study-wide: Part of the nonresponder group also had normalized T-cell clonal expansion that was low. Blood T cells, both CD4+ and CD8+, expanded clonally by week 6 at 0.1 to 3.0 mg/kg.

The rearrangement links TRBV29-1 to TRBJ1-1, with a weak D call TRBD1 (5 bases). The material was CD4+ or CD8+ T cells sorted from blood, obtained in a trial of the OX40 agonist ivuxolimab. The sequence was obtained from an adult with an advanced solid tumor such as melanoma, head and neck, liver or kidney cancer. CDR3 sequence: CSAWGGNTEAFF. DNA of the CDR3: TGCAGCGCTTGGGGGGGTAACACTGAAGCTTTCTTT.